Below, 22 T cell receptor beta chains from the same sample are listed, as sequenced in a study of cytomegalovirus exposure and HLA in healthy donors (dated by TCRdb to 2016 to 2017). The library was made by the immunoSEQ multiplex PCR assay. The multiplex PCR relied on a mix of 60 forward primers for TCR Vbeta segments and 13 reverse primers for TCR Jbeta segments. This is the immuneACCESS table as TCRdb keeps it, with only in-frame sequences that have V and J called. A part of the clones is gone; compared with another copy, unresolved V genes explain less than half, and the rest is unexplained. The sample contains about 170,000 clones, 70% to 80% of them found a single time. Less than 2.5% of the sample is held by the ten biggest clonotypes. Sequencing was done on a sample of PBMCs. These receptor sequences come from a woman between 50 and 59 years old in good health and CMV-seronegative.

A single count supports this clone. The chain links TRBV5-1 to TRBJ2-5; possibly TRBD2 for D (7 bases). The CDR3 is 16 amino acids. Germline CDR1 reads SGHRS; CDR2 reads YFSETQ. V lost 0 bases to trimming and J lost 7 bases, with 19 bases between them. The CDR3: CASSLVGGLPGGTQYF. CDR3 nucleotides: TGCGCCAGCAGCTTGGTCGGGGGGCTCCCTGGGGGGACCCAGTACTTC.

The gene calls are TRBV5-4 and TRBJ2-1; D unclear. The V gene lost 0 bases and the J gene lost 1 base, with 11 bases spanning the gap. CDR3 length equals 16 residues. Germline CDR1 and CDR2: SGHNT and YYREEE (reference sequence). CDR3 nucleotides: TGTGCCAGCAGCTTGGATCCCTTTCTATCCTACAATGAGCAGTTCTTC. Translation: CASSLDPFLSYNEQFF. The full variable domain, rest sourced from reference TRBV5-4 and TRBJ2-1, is ETGVTQSPTHLIKTRGQQVTLRCSSQSGHNTVSWYQQALGQGPQFIFQYYREEENGRGNFPPRFSGLQFPNYSSELNVNALELDDSALYLCASSLDPFLSYNEQFFGPGTRLTVL.

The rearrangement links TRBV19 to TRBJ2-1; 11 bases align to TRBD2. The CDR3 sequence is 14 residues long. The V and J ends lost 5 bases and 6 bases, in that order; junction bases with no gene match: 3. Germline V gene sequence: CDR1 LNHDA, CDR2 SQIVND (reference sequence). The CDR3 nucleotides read TGTGCCAGTAGTTTAGGACTAGCGGGCAATGAGCAGTTCTTC. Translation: CASSLGLAGNEQFF.

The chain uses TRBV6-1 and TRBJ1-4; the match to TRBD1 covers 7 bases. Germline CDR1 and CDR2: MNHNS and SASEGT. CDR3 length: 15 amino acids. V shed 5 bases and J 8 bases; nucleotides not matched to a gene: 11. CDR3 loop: CASSRTRDREEKLFF. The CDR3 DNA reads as TGTGCCAGCAGTCGAACACGGGACAGAGAAGAAAAACTGTTTTTT.

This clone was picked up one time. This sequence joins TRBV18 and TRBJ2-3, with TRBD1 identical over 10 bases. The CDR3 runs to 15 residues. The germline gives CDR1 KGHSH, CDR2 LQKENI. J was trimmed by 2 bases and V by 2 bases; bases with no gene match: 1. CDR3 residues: CASSPGQGVTDTQYF. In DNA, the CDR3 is TGTGCCAGCTCACCAGGACAGGGGGTCACAGATACGCAGTATTTT.

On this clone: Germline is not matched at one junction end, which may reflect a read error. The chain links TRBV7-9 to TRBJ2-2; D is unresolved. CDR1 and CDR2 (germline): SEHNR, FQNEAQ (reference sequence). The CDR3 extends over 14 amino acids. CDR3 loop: CSSSFRQNTGELFF. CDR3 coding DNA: TGTTCCAGCAGCTTCAGACAGAACACCGGGGAGCTGTTTTTT.

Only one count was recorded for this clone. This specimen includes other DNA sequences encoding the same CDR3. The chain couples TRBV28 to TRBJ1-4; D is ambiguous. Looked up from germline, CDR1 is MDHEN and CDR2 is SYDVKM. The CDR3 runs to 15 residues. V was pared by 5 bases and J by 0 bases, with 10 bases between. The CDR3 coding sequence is TGTGCCAGCAGTCGGGGTGGTGCAACTAATGAAAAACTGTTTTTT. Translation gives CASSRGGATNEKLFF.

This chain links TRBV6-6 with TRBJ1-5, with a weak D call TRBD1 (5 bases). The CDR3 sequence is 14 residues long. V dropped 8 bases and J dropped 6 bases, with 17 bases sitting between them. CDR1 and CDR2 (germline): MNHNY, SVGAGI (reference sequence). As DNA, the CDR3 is TGTGCCAGCCTCCTTGGGCAGGGTGGTCAGCCCCAGCATTTT. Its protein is CASLLGQGGQPQHF.

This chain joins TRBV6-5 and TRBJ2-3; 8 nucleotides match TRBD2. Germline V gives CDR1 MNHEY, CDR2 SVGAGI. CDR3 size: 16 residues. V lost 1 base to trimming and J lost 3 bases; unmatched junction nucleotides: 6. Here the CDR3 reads CASSYWGGLDTDTQYF. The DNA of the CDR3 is TGTGCCAGCAGTTACTGGGGGGGACTAGATACAGATACGCAGTATTTT.

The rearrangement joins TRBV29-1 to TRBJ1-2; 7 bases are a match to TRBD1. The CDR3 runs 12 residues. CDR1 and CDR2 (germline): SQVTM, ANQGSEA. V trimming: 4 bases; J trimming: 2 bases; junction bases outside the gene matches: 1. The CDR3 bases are TGCAGCGTTGGGGGACAGAACTATGGCTACACCTTC. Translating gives CSVGGQNYGYTF.

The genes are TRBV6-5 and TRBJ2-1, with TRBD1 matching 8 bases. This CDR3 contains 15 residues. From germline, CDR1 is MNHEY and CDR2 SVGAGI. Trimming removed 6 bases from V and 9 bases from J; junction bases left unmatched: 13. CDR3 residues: CASRSPGQVGGEQFF. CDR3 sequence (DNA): TGTGCCAGCAGGTCCCCGGGACAGGTGGGGGGTGAGCAGTTCTTC.

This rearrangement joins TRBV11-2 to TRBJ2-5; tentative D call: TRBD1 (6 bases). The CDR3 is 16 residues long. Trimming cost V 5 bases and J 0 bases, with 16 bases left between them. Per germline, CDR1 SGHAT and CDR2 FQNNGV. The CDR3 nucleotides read TGTGCCAGCAGCCCACAGGGCGGATTGTACCAAGAGACCCAGTACTTC. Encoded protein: CASSPQGGLYQETQYF.

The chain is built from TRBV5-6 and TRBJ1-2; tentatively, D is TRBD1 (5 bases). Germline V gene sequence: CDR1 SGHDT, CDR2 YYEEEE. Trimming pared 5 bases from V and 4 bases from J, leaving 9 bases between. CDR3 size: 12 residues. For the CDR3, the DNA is TGTGCCAGCAGACGGGGGGGCTATGGCTACACCTTC. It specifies CASRRGGYGYTF.

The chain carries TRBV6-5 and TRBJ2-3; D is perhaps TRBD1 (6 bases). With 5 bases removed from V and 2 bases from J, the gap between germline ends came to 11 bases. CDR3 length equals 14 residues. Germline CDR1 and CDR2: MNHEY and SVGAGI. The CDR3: CASSTQGFTDTQYF. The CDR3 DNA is TGTGCCAGCAGTACTCAGGGGTTCACAGATACGCAGTATTTT.

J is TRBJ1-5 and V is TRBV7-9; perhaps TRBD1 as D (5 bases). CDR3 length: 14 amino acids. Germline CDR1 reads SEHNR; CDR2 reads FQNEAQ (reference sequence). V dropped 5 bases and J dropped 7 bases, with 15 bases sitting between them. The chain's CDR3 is CASSRDGGRQPQHF. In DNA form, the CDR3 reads TGTGCCAGCAGCCGTGATGGGGGGAGACAGCCCCAGCATTTT.

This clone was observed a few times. CDR3 sequence reads: CAWTKNTDTQYF. The CDR3 DNA follows: TGTGCCTGGACTAAAAACACAGATACGCAGTATTTT. This sequence joins TRBV30 and TRBJ2-3; no reliable D call. CDR3 length: 12 residues. V lost 4 bases and J lost 2, with 7 bases in between. CDR1 and CDR2 from the germline V gene are GTSNPN and SVGIG (reference sequence).

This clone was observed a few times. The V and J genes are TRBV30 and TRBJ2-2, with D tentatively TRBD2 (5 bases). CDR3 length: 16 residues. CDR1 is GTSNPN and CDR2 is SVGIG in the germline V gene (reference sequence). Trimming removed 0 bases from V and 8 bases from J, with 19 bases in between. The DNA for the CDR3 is TGTGCCTGGAGTGTACGGGGAGCCAGGATGGCTGGGGAGCTGTTTTTT. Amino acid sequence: CAWSVRGARMAGELFF.

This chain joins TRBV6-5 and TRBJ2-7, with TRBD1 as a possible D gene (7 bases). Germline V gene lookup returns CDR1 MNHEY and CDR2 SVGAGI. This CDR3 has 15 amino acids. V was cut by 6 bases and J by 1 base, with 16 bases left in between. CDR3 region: CASSPARGVSYEQYF. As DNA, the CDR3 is TGTGCCAGCAGCCCCGCCAGGGGGGTTTCCTACGAGCAGTACTTC.

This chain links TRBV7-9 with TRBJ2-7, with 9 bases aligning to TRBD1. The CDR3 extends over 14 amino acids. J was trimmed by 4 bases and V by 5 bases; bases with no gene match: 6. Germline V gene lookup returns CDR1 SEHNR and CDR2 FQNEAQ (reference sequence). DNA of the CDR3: TGTGCCAGCAGCGGACCGGGACAGGGTTACGAGCAGTACTTC. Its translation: CASSGPGQGYEQYF. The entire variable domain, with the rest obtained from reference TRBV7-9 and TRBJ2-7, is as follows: DTGVSQNPRHKITKRGQNVTFRCDPISEHNRLYWYRQTLGQGPEFLTYFQNEAQLEKSRLLSDRFSAERPKGSFSTLEIQRTEQGDSAMYLCASSGPGQGYEQYFGPGTRLTVT.

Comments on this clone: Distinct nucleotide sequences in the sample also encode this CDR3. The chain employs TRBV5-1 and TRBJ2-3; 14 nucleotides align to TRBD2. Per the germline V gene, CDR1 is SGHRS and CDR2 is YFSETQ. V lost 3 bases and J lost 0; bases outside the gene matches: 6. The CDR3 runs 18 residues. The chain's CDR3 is CASSSGLAGGTSTDTQYF. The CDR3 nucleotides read TGCGCCAGCAGCTCAGGACTAGCGGGGGGAACTAGCACAGATACGCAGTATTTT.

The CDR3 loop is CASSQGWVRVHQETQYF. The CDR3 DNA sequence: TGCGCCAGCAGCCAAGGTTGGGTCAGGGTTCATCAAGAGACCCAGTACTTC. V and J are TRBV4-1 and TRBJ2-5; the D gene is possibly TRBD1 (5 bases). Germline assignment: CDR1 MGHRA and CDR2 YSYEKL. V lost 1 base, J lost 2 bases, and 17 bases lay in between. The CDR3 loop spans 17 amino acids.

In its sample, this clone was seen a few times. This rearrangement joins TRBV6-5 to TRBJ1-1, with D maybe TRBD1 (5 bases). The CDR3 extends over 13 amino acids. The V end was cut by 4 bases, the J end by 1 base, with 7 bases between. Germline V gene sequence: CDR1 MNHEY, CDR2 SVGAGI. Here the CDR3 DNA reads TGTGCCAGCAGTTGGGGGGGGAACACTGAAGCTTTCTTT. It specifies CASSWGGNTEAFF.